What follows describes a single TCR beta chain. The antigen remains unidentified. The PCR contained 60 Vbeta and 13 Jbeta primers. Repertoires were generated with immunoSEQ multiplex PCR, while TCRdb's copy carries only in-frame clones and drops some. Of more than 100,000 clones in the sample, about 75% were seen once. This entry belongs to a study of cytomegalovirus exposure and HLA in healthy donors. Whole-study findings and limits: Rare TCR sequences dominated, though some public TCRs recurred in many donors. TCR beta sequences numbering around 15,000 were associated with HLA alleles at 0.05 false discovery rate in a later analysis.

Trimming took 2 bases from V and 3 from J; bases not matched to a gene: 3. There are 14 residues in the CDR3. Germline V gene lookup returns CDR1 MNHEY and CDR2 SVGAGI. The origin of this receptor is a middle-aged woman in good health and CMV-seronegative. Sequenced input: PBMCs. The chain combines TRBV6-5 with TRBJ1-1, with TRBD1 identical over 7 bases. The CDR3, as DNA: TGTGCCAGCAGTTACACCGGGACAGACACTGAAGCTTTCTTT. Translated, it gives CASSYTGTDTEAFF.